A selection of T cell receptor beta chains follows, all from one sample in a study of low-dose radiotherapy and immunotherapy resistance in tumors. TCRdb processed the reads anew with MiXCR; each CDR3 protein has one entry. The repertoire holds roughly 48,000 distinct CDR3 sequences, roughly 33% seen once, with roughly 8.2% in the top ten. Source: PBMCs, taken after low-dose radiotherapy plus immunotherapy. The receptor source for this set is a male donor with rectosigmoid adenocarcinoma. Both conserved end residues are part of each CDR3. Fields, in order: V gene, D gene, J gene, clone size, CDR3 protein, CDR3 DNA. D genes are given only for firm matches. Only some rows state a clone size, as once, few, many or a class for expanded clones.

v_gene: TRBV12-3/TRBV12-4; d_gene: TRBD1; j_gene: TRBJ1-4; abundance: -; CDR3aa: CASSLGTGALNEKLFF; CDR3nt: TGTGCCAGCAGTTTAGGGACAGGGGCCCTTAATGAAAAACTGTTTTTT
v_gene: TRBV6-2/TRBV6-3; d_gene: -; j_gene: TRBJ1-3; abundance: many; CDR3aa: CASSSLTGFGNTIYF; CDR3nt: TGTGCCAGCAGTTCTTTGACAGGCTTTGGAAACACCATATATTTT
v_gene: TRBV9; d_gene: -; j_gene: TRBJ2-7; abundance: -; CDR3aa: CASSVGGQGNEQYF; CDR3nt: TGTGCCAGCAGCGTAGGGGGCCAGGGGAACGAGCAGTACTTC
v_gene: TRBV7-9; d_gene: TRBD2; j_gene: TRBJ2-7; abundance: -; CDR3aa: CASSLALGAGAYEQYF; CDR3nt: TGTGCCAGCAGCTTAGCGCTAGGAGCGGGAGCATACGAGCAGTACTTC
v_gene: TRBV5-4; d_gene: -; j_gene: TRBJ1-4; abundance: -; CDR3aa: CASSLGGTTNEKLFF; CDR3nt: TGTGCCAGCAGCTTGGGCGGGACAACTAATGAAAAACTGTTTTTT
v_gene: TRBV4-1; d_gene: -; j_gene: TRBJ2-2; abundance: -; CDR3aa: CASSQDRGPKDTGELFF; CDR3nt: TGCGCCAGCAGCCAAGATCGGGGGCCAAAGGACACCGGGGAGCTGTTTTTT
v_gene: TRBV5-1; d_gene: TRBD2; j_gene: TRBJ2-7; abundance: -; CDR3aa: CASSLGGGEQYF; CDR3nt: TGCGCCAGCAGCTTGGGCGGGGGAGAGCAGTACTTC
v_gene: TRBV7-2; d_gene: -; j_gene: TRBJ2-3; abundance: many; CDR3aa: CASSSGRSTDTQYF; CDR3nt: TGTGCCAGCAGTTCGGGACGGAGCACAGATACGCAGTATTTT
v_gene: TRBV28; d_gene: -; j_gene: TRBJ1-6; abundance: -; CDR3aa: CASSNTQGPNSPLHF; CDR3nt: TGTGCCAGCAGTAATACACAGGGCCCCAATTCACCCCTCCACTTT
v_gene: TRBV10-3; d_gene: -; j_gene: TRBJ2-7; abundance: few; CDR3aa: CAISESGSYEQYF; CDR3nt: TGTGCCATCAGTGAGTCCGGGAGCTACGAGCAGTACTTC
v_gene: TRBV3-1; d_gene: -; j_gene: TRBJ2-2; abundance: many; CDR3aa: CASSQRGTGGKIENTGELFF; CDR3nt: TGTGCCAGCAGCCAACGGGGGACTGGGGGGAAAATCGAAAACACCGGGGAGCTGTTTTTT
v_gene: TRBV28; d_gene: TRBD1; j_gene: TRBJ2-1; abundance: -; CDR3aa: CASSLQGVTPKFF; CDR3nt: TGTGCCAGCAGTTTACAGGGGGTGACCCCTAAGTTCTTC
v_gene: TRBV28; d_gene: TRBD1; j_gene: TRBJ2-1; abundance: medium-sized; CDR3aa: CASSLAGTGGFNEQFF; CDR3nt: TGTGCCAGCAGTTTAGCCGGGACAGGCGGATTCAATGAGCAGTTCTTC
v_gene: TRBV6-2/TRBV6-3; d_gene: TRBD2; j_gene: TRBJ2-1; abundance: -; CDR3aa: CASSRLMAGGPYNEQFF; CDR3nt: TGTGCCAGCAGTCGCCTGATGGCGGGGGGGCCCTACAATGAGCAGTTCTTC
v_gene: TRBV4-1; d_gene: TRBD2; j_gene: TRBJ2-3; abundance: many; CDR3aa: CASSPGLAGGLKTRTDTQYF; CDR3nt: TGTGCCAGCAGCCCGGGACTAGCGGGGGGCCTAAAAACCCGCACAGATACGCAGTATTTT
v_gene: TRBV4-1; d_gene: -; j_gene: TRBJ2-7; abundance: many; CDR3aa: CASSHPTRTHEQYF; CDR3nt: TGCGCCAGCAGCCACCCAACTAGAACCCACGAGCAGTACTTC
v_gene: TRBV9; d_gene: -; j_gene: TRBJ1-1; abundance: -; CDR3aa: CASSAGQGTEAFF; CDR3nt: TGTGCCAGCAGCGCGGGACAAGGGACTGAAGCTTTCTTT
v_gene: TRBV18; d_gene: -; j_gene: TRBJ2-1; abundance: many; CDR3aa: CASSPMVKGSYNEQFF; CDR3nt: TGTGCCAGCTCACCCATGGTAAAGGGGAGTTACAATGAGCAGTTCTTC
v_gene: TRBV5-1; d_gene: TRBD2; j_gene: TRBJ2-7; abundance: -; CDR3aa: CASSLGSSGVAEQYF; CDR3nt: TGTGCCAGCAGCTTGGGGTCTAGCGGGGTAGCAGAGCAGTACTTC
v_gene: TRBV3-1; d_gene: -; j_gene: TRBJ2-1; abundance: many; CDR3aa: CASSQVHEQFF; CDR3nt: TGTGCCAGCAGCCAAGTCCATGAGCAGTTCTTC
v_gene: TRBV28; d_gene: -; j_gene: TRBJ2-1; abundance: many; CDR3aa: CASSFRGGYNEQFF; CDR3nt: TGTGCCAGCAGTTTCAGGGGAGGGTACAATGAGCAGTTCTTC
v_gene: TRBV5-4; d_gene: TRBD2; j_gene: TRBJ2-1; abundance: -; CDR3aa: CASSPWRVTSAYNEQFF; CDR3nt: TGTGCCAGCAGCCCCTGGAGGGTGACTAGCGCCTACAATGAGCAGTTCTTC
v_gene: TRBV11-1; d_gene: TRBD2; j_gene: TRBJ2-7; abundance: many; CDR3aa: CASSLPLGLAYYEQYF; CDR3nt: TGTGCCAGCAGCTTACCGTTGGGACTAGCGTACTACGAGCAGTACTTC
v_gene: TRBV10-3; d_gene: TRBD1; j_gene: TRBJ2-2; abundance: -; CDR3aa: CAITRDRENTGELFF; CDR3nt: TGTGCCATCACCCGGGACAGGGAGAACACCGGGGAGCTGTTTTTT
v_gene: TRBV6-8; d_gene: -; j_gene: TRBJ1-1; abundance: -; CDR3aa: CASSYSSGLGDRTEAFF; CDR3nt: TGTGCCAGCAGTTACTCGAGCGGTTTGGGGGATAGGACTGAAGCTTTCTTT
v_gene: TRBV5-1; d_gene: -; j_gene: TRBJ2-3; abundance: few; CDR3aa: CASSQTTSTDTQYF; CDR3nt: TGCGCCAGCAGCCAAACTACTAGCACCGATACGCAGTATTTT
v_gene: TRBV28; d_gene: TRBD1; j_gene: TRBJ2-7; abundance: -; CDR3aa: CATRQGALSYEQYF; CDR3nt: TGTGCCACCAGACAGGGGGCTTTATCCTACGAGCAGTACTTC
v_gene: TRBV7-2; d_gene: TRBD2; j_gene: TRBJ2-2; abundance: -; CDR3aa: CASSLKAGGLVGIDTGELFF; CDR3nt: TGTGCCAGCAGCTTAAAAGCGGGAGGGCTTGTGGGTATCGACACCGGGGAGCTGTTTTTT
v_gene: TRBV9; d_gene: -; j_gene: TRBJ1-5; abundance: -; CDR3aa: CASSVGGGNQPQHF; CDR3nt: TGTGCCAGCAGCGTAGGAGGGGGCAATCAGCCCCAGCATTTT
v_gene: TRBV28; d_gene: TRBD1; j_gene: TRBJ2-3; abundance: many; CDR3aa: CASKGGQSSDTQYF; CDR3nt: TGTGCCAGCAAAGGGGGACAGAGCTCAGATACGCAGTATTTT
v_gene: TRBV5-4; d_gene: TRBD2; j_gene: TRBJ2-3; abundance: -; CDR3aa: CASSLRSSGRADTQYF; CDR3nt: TGTGCCAGCAGCTTGCGGTCTAGCGGGAGGGCAGATACGCAGTATTTT
v_gene: TRBV28; d_gene: -; j_gene: TRBJ1-3; abundance: once; CDR3aa: CASRRTGGNTIYF; CDR3nt: TGTGCCAGCAGGCGAACAGGGGGAAACACCATATATTTT
v_gene: TRBV12-3/TRBV12-4; d_gene: TRBD1; j_gene: TRBJ2-5; abundance: many; CDR3aa: CASTPGGTQYF; CDR3nt: TGTGCCAGCACCCCAGGGGGGACCCAGTACTTC
v_gene: TRBV5-4; d_gene: TRBD2; j_gene: TRBJ2-2; abundance: -; CDR3aa: CASSPEAGAGTGELFF; CDR3nt: TGTGCCAGCAGCCCTGAAGCGGGAGCGGGCACCGGGGAGCTGTTTTTT
v_gene: TRBV3-1; d_gene: TRBD2; j_gene: TRBJ2-1; abundance: many; CDR3aa: CASSQERRGTSGRGNEQFF; CDR3nt: TGTGCCAGCAGCCAAGAGAGGAGGGGGACTAGCGGGCGTGGGAATGAGCAGTTCTTC
v_gene: TRBV4-1; d_gene: TRBD2; j_gene: TRBJ2-3; abundance: many; CDR3aa: CASSQDGTSIADTQYF; CDR3nt: TGCGCCAGCAGCCAAGACGGGACTAGTATTGCAGATACGCAGTATTTT
v_gene: TRBV12-3/TRBV12-4; d_gene: TRBD1; j_gene: TRBJ1-3; abundance: many; CDR3aa: CASRLQGAYTIYF; CDR3nt: TGTGCCAGCAGGTTACAGGGGGCCTACACCATATATTTT
v_gene: TRBV15; d_gene: -; j_gene: TRBJ1-5; abundance: many; CDR3aa: CATSRETALQPQHF; CDR3nt: TGTGCCACCAGCAGAGAGACAGCTCTTCAGCCCCAGCATTTT
v_gene: TRBV12-3/TRBV12-4; d_gene: TRBD2; j_gene: TRBJ2-7; abundance: -; CDR3aa: CASSSRLAGRYEQYF; CDR3nt: TGTGCCAGCAGCTCAAGACTAGCGGGACGCTACGAGCAGTACTTC
v_gene: TRBV5-4; d_gene: TRBD2; j_gene: TRBJ2-6; abundance: few; CDR3aa: CASSEGLAGNSGANVLTF; CDR3nt: TGTGCCAGCAGCGAGGGACTAGCGGGGAACTCTGGGGCCAACGTCCTGACTTTC
v_gene: TRBV4-1; d_gene: -; j_gene: TRBJ1-4; abundance: many; CDR3aa: CASSQEVAVEKLFF; CDR3nt: TGCGCCAGCAGCCAAGAGGTGGCGGTGGAAAAACTGTTTTTT
v_gene: TRBV29-1; d_gene: -; j_gene: TRBJ2-5; abundance: many; CDR3aa: CSVEPGAEETQYF; CDR3nt: TGCAGCGTTGAACCGGGGGCGGAGGAGACCCAGTACTTC
v_gene: TRBV19; d_gene: TRBD1; j_gene: TRBJ1-2; abundance: -; CDR3aa: CASRGTATNYGYTF; CDR3nt: TGTGCCAGTAGGGGGACAGCAACTAACTATGGCTACACCTTC
v_gene: TRBV5-1; d_gene: -; j_gene: TRBJ2-1; abundance: -; CDR3aa: CASSFEGSSYNEQFF; CDR3nt: TGCGCCAGCAGCTTTGAGGGCAGCTCCTACAATGAGCAGTTCTTC
v_gene: TRBV11-2; d_gene: -; j_gene: TRBJ1-1; abundance: -; CDR3aa: CASSRDRERAFF; CDR3nt: TGTGCCAGCAGCCGCGACCGCGAAAGAGCTTTCTTT
v_gene: TRBV7-2; d_gene: -; j_gene: TRBJ2-1; abundance: many; CDR3aa: CASSSWGGRADNEQFF; CDR3nt: TGTGCCAGCAGCTCCTGGGGAGGCCGAGCTGACAATGAGCAGTTCTTC
v_gene: TRBV6-5; d_gene: TRBD2; j_gene: TRBJ2-1; abundance: many; CDR3aa: CASSRTSGPYNEQFF; CDR3nt: TGTGCCAGCAGTCGGACTAGCGGGCCATACAATGAGCAGTTCTTC
v_gene: TRBV28; d_gene: -; j_gene: TRBJ2-2; abundance: -; CDR3aa: CASSLRQIENTGELFF; CDR3nt: TGTGCCAGCAGTTTGAGGCAGATAGAGAACACCGGGGAGCTGTTTTTT
v_gene: TRBV27; d_gene: TRBD1; j_gene: TRBJ2-5; abundance: many; CDR3aa: CASSRQGGETQYF; CDR3nt: TGTGCCAGCAGCCGACAGGGTGGAGAGACCCAGTACTTC
v_gene: TRBV5-4; d_gene: -; j_gene: TRBJ1-3; abundance: few; CDR3aa: CASSLLGGAGNTIYF; CDR3nt: TGTGCCAGCAGCTTGCTGGGCGGGGCTGGAAACACCATATATTTT
v_gene: TRBV9; d_gene: TRBD2; j_gene: TRBJ2-1; abundance: many; CDR3aa: CASSVAAGTTSYNEQFF; CDR3nt: TGTGCCAGCAGCGTAGCGGCCGGGACTACCTCCTACAATGAGCAGTTCTTC
v_gene: TRBV5-1; d_gene: TRBD1; j_gene: TRBJ2-4; abundance: once; CDR3aa: CASSLEGGFAKNIQYF; CDR3nt: TGCGCCAGCAGCTTGGAAGGGGGCTTTGCCAAAAACATTCAGTACTTC